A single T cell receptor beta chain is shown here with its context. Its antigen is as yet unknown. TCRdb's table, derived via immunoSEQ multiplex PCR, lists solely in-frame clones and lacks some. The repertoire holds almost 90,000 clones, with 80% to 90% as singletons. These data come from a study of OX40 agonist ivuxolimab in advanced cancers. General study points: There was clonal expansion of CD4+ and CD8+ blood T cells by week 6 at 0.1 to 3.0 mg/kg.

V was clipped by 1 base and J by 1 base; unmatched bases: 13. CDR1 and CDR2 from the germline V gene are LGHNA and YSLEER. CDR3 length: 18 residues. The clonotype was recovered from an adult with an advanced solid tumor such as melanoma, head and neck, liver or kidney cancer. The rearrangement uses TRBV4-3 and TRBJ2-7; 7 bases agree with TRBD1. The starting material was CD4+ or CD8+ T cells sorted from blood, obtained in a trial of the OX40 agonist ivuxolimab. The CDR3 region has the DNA TGCGCCAGCAGCCAAGTCCCCAACCTGGGACAGCAGTCCTACGAGCAGTACTTC. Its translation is CASSQVPNLGQQSYEQYF.